A selection of T cell receptor beta chains follows, all from one sample in a study of T-cell memory formation after mild COVID-19. TCRdb passed the 5' RACE reads through MiXCR, listing each CDR3 protein once. The table shows around 300,000 distinct CDR3 sequences, with 10% to 15% occurring only once. The sample comprised PBMCs or a T cell subset sorted from them (not recorded which). The origin of the receptors is a man aged 18-30 years who had mild COVID-19 (a few samples of this study predate the infection). Cell type and time point are not known. Each CDR3 is given with its conserved first and last residue. The order of the fields is J gene, V gene, D gene, clone size, CDR3 DNA, CDR3 protein. A D gene is named only where the DNA matches it firmly. Clone size is not always given. Where it is, it says once, few, many or a class for expanded clones.

j_call: TRBJ1-2; v_call: TRBV27; d_call: TRBD1; clone_size: .; cdr3_nt: TGTGCCAGCCCTACCGTCAACGTGGACAGGCAGCCTCACTATGGCTACACCTTC; cdr3_aa: CASPTVNVDRQPHYGYTF
j_call: TRBJ1-1; v_call: TRBV6-2/TRBV6-3; d_call: .; clone_size: few; cdr3_nt: TGTGCCAGCAGTTACCTACAAGTAGGGGCTTTCTTT; cdr3_aa: CASSYLQVGAFF
j_call: TRBJ2-3; v_call: TRBV18; d_call: .; clone_size: .; cdr3_nt: TGTGCCAGCTCACCAGGGGGGGGCTACGGCCATACGCAGTATTTT; cdr3_aa: CASSPGGGYGHTQYF
j_call: TRBJ2-3; v_call: TRBV7-2; d_call: .; clone_size: .; cdr3_nt: TGTGCCAGCAGCCCCAGTTTGAGCACAGATACGCAGTATTTT; cdr3_aa: CASSPSLSTDTQYF
j_call: TRBJ2-2; v_call: TRBV10-3; d_call: TRBD1; clone_size: few; cdr3_nt: TGTGCCATCGCCGGGACAGGGGAGCCCGGGGAGCTGTTTTTT; cdr3_aa: CAIAGTGEPGELFF
j_call: TRBJ1-6; v_call: TRBV10-3; d_call: .; clone_size: .; cdr3_nt: TGTGCCATCAGGGGGGAAACGTGGGAGCCCCTCCACTTT; cdr3_aa: CAIRGETWEPLHF
j_call: TRBJ1-2; v_call: TRBV6-5; d_call: .; clone_size: few; cdr3_nt: TGTGCCAGCAGTTACCGGACTGACCTCTATGGCTACACCTTC; cdr3_aa: CASSYRTDLYGYTF
j_call: TRBJ1-1; v_call: TRBV29-1; d_call: TRBD1; clone_size: .; cdr3_nt: TGCAGCGTTGTGAGGTTCCCAGGGGGACCGAACACTGAAGCTTTCTTT; cdr3_aa: CSVVRFPGGPNTEAFF
j_call: TRBJ1-1; v_call: TRBV10-3; d_call: .; clone_size: few; cdr3_nt: TGTGCCGGCCGGGAGCGTCACGATCGAGTTGAAGCTTTCTTT; cdr3_aa: CAGRERHDRVEAFF
j_call: TRBJ2-5; v_call: TRBV9; d_call: .; clone_size: few; cdr3_nt: TGTGCCAGCATGGAGCCGGGTGCCCAAGAGACCCAGTACTTC; cdr3_aa: CASMEPGAQETQYF
j_call: TRBJ1-2; v_call: TRBV27; d_call: .; clone_size: .; cdr3_nt: TGTGCCAGCAGTTTCGGTCTCCTGGGTCCCTATAGCTTC; cdr3_aa: CASSFGLLGPYSF
j_call: TRBJ2-5; v_call: TRBV7-9; d_call: TRBD1; clone_size: many; cdr3_nt: TGTGCCAGCAGCTTACGGGGACAGGAAGAGACCCAGTACTTC; cdr3_aa: CASSLRGQEETQYF
j_call: TRBJ2-2; v_call: TRBV5-1; d_call: .; clone_size: few; cdr3_nt: TGCGCCAGCAGCTTGCGAGGGCAGGGCACCGGGGAGCTGTTTTTT; cdr3_aa: CASSLRGQGTGELFF
j_call: TRBJ2-7; v_call: TRBV20-1; d_call: .; clone_size: few; cdr3_nt: TGCAGTGCTAGAGATCCCCGGGACAACCACTACGAGCAGTACTTC; cdr3_aa: CSARDPRDNHYEQYF
j_call: TRBJ2-7; v_call: TRBV12-3/TRBV12-4; d_call: TRBD1; clone_size: few; cdr3_nt: TGTGCCAGCAATTCGGACAGGGGCCACGAGCAGTACTTC; cdr3_aa: CASNSDRGHEQYF
j_call: TRBJ2-1; v_call: TRBV20-1; d_call: .; clone_size: .; cdr3_nt: TGCAGTGCTAGCGTATCCCACAATGAGCAGTTCTTC; cdr3_aa: CSASVSHNEQFF
j_call: TRBJ2-1; v_call: TRBV4-1; d_call: .; clone_size: .; cdr3_nt: TGCGCCAGCAGCCAGACAGGAGCGGTCAATGAGCAGTTCTTC; cdr3_aa: CASSQTGAVNEQFF